This entry features one TCR beta chain sequence. Each of the CD4+ naive, central memory, regulatory and stem cell-like memory populations was sorted via CD45RO/CCR7/CD25/CD127/CD95/CD27. The CDR3 spans 13 residues. Germline V gene data show CDR1 as MNHNY and CDR2 as SVGAGI (reference sequence). With 6 bases removed from V and 6 bases from J, the gap between germline ends came to 12 bases. The investigators reverse transcribed all of the isolated RNA, so they sequenced expressed TCRB transcripts. Only in-frame clones appear in the TCRdb table, and some are missing; sequencing was by immunoSEQ multiplex PCR. The sample records about 320,000 clones, around 15% being singletons. The sample belongs to a study of beta chain features in type 1 diabetes. Study context: Similarity in age, gender and cell yields was seen between patients and healthy donors.

This chain uses TRBV6-6 with TRBJ1-5, with D possibly matching TRBD1 (6 bases). This receptor was taken from a man aged 30 to 45 in good health. Sequenced: central memory CD4+ T cells from blood. The CDR3: CASRSTGAQPQHF. CDR3 DNA: TGTGCCAGCAGGTCGACAGGAGCTCAGCCCCAGCATTTT.